The 7 T cell receptor beta chains presented below share a single source sample, sequenced in a study of blood T cell repertoires in COVID-19. TCRdb's table, derived via immunoSEQ multiplex PCR, lists solely in-frame clones and lacks some. The sample shows about 120,000 clones, 55% to 75% of them seen only once. Source material: peripheral blood. All receptors derive from a woman between 70 and 85 years old with acute or convalescent COVID-19.

The genes are TRBV5-5 and TRBJ2-5; 8 bases line up with TRBD1. Looked up from germline, CDR1 is SGHKS and CDR2 is YYEKEE (reference sequence). The CDR3 is 15 amino acids. V was pared by 0 bases and J by 5 bases, with 6 bases of the junction left unmatched. CDR3 region: CASSLGQGWVETQYF. The CDR3 region has the DNA TGTGCCAGCAGCTTGGGACAGGGGTGGGTGGAGACCCAGTACTTC.

This chain joins TRBV2 and TRBJ2-1; 14 bases agree with TRBD2. In germline, CDR1 is SNHLY, CDR2 FYNNEI. The CDR3 length is 14 residues. The V and J ends lost 9 bases and 7 bases, in that order; junction bases with no gene match: 5. The CDR3 sequence is CASETSGGANEQFF. The CDR3 DNA follows: TGTGCCAGTGAGACTAGCGGGGGGGCAAATGAGCAGTTCTTC. Complete variable domain (other parts from reference TRBV2 and TRBJ2-1): EPEVTQTPSHQVTQMGQEVILRCVPISNHLYFYWYRQILGQKVEFLVSFYNNEISEKSEIFDDQFSVERPDGSNFTLKIRSTKLEDSAMYFCASETSGGANEQFFGPGTRLTVL.

The rearrangement uses TRBV10-3 and TRBJ1-1; 8 nucleotides line up with TRBD1. The V and J ends lost 6 bases and 1 base, in that order; junction bases with no gene match: 4. This CDR3 is built from 14 residues. Germline CDR1 and CDR2: ENHRY and SYGVKD. CDR3 sequence reads: CAISSGQGNTEAFF. As DNA, the CDR3 is TGTGCCATCAGCTCTGGACAGGGGAACACTGAAGCTTTCTTT.

The V gene is TRBV19, the J gene TRBJ1-3; 8 bases agree with TRBD1. Germline loops: CDR1 LNHDA, CDR2 SQIVND (reference sequence). The CDR3 has 14 residues. Unmatched junction bases numbered 6, after V lost 8 bases and J lost 3 bases. The CDR3 loop reads CASQKTGGGNTIYF. The CDR3 region has the DNA TGTGCCAGTCAAAAAACAGGGGGTGGAAACACCATATATTTT.

V and J are TRBV5-4 and TRBJ2-7, with TRBD1 identical over 7 bases. This CDR3 region has 16 residues. Looked up from germline, CDR1 is SGHNT and CDR2 is YYREEE (reference sequence). Trimming cost V 4 bases and J 3 bases; bases outside gene matches: 13. The CDR3 sequence: CASSPRQGGTGYEQYF. As DNA, the CDR3 is TGTGCCAGCAGCCCTCGACAGGGTGGAACGGGCTACGAGCAGTACTTC.

The rearrangement joins TRBV2 to TRBJ1-6; possible D gene TRBD1, 5 bases. CDR1 and CDR2 from the germline V gene are SNHLY and FYNNEI. This CDR3 comprises 15 residues. Trimming stripped 7 bases from V and 4 bases from J, with 14 bases between. CDR3 region: CASKIDSNYNSPLHF. In DNA, the CDR3 is TGTGCCAGCAAGATCGACAGCAATTATAATTCACCCCTCCACTTT.

This clone has just a few counts. The V gene is TRBV3-1 (or the pseudogene TRBV3-2), the J gene TRBJ1-5; D might be TRBD1 (6 bases). The V gene's germline CDR1 is LGHDT and CDR2 YNNKEL (reference sequence). V gave up 1 base and J gave up 9 bases, with 16 bases separating them. This CDR3 region has 15 residues. The CDR3 reads CASSQGGGAGRPQHF. CDR3 nucleotide sequence: TGTGCCAGCAGCCAAGGCGGGGGGGCCGGGCGGCCCCAGCATTTT.